This paragraph reports one T cell receptor (beta chain). Its antigen has not been determined. No clone much larger than this one lies a single base away; base qualities are absent. Participants in the prospective study were aged about 18 to 100 years, lived in more than 20 United States geographic areas, and enrolled through a virtual design. To assign participants to cohorts, the prospective study relied on clinical history that participants themselves reported in a screening survey and a study questionnaire. Recovered participants in ImmuneRACE Cohort 3 were defined as having two consecutive negative NP/OP PCR tests, clearance from a healthcare professional, or resolution of symptoms. In the prospective study, whole blood, serum and a nasopharyngeal or oropharyngeal swab were collected from each participant by mobile phlebotomists. Over a roughly two-month period, participants in the prospective study had the option of providing additional blood draws and questionnaires. Before DNA extraction, blood samples from the prospective study were shipped at room temperature or frozen.

TCRbeta CDR3 regions were amplified from genomic DNA using the immunoSEQ Assay, a bias-controlled multiplex PCR. The authors' pipeline ran thus. Nucleated cell counts per sample were estimated from amplification of reference gene primers within the assay. Sequence reads were collapsed and filtered to measure the absolute abundance of every unique TCRbeta CDR3 rearrangement. For each sample, productive Simpson clonality was calculated by taking the square root of Simpson's diversity index across productive rearrangements. TCRdb carries this immuneACCESS record with in-frame sequences only. Its versions omit some clonotypes, under half of them owing to an unresolved V gene in the studies checked, with the rest unexplained. Clonal size and the V and J genes are those of that table, whereas D and trimming came from the DNA. This sample has around 300,000 clones in its table, and about nine tenths of those were observed once. Clones ranked in the top ten supply 2.6% of the sample.

The sample is drawn from a study of blood T cell repertoires in COVID-19 (dated by TCRdb to about 2020). Broadly, across the study: Samples from collaborators originated in the United States, Italy and Spain and spanned both the acute and convalescent phases of COVID-19. The repertoires were released in a freely available public database intended as a resource for research on the immune response to SARS-CoV-2. Where HLA class I and class II types were available, the types were taken from metadata supplied by the sample provider, not from assay-based typing. The prospective study material was composed of cDNA or gDNA derived from T cells, B-cell-depleted T cells, or PBMCs. The sample metadata nearly always contained a de-identified subject ID, COVID-19 status, age in years and sex. Samples came from the ongoing ImmuneRACE study (first 160 participants) plus 1,254 subjects from 6 global collaborators. Deeply sampled blood TCRbeta repertoires from subjects exposed to, actively infected with, or recovered from COVID-19 were included in the dataset.

V has 4 bases trimmed and J has 0 bases trimmed; junction bases matching no gene number 4. The CDR3, from cysteine to phenylalanine, totals 16 residues. Just the 48-base CDR3 DNA is kept, in frame starting at base 1. The germline V gene provides CDR1 MNHNS and CDR2 SASEGT. Overall results and qualifications from the work: The quantity of clinical and demographic metadata differed by source and by participant and was supplied without curation.

The receptor comes from a woman aged 18-29 years who had recovered from COVID-19. Specimen: PBMCs or T cells enriched from blood (not recorded which). Here the chain combines TRBV6-1 and TRBJ1-3, and TRBD1 matches 9 of the central bases. The sequence in DNA is TGTGCCAGCAGTGTGACAGGGGGACACTCTGGAAACACCATATATTTT. The translation is CASSVTGGHSGNTIYF.